One sample yielded the 16 T cell receptor beta chains listed below, sequenced in a study of cytotoxic CD8 clonotypes in ibrutinib-treated CLL. Here immunoSEQ multiplex PCR was the method, and the copy in TCRdb shows in-frame clones only, minus some. The sample shows approximately 130,000 clones, around four fifths of them seen only once. Sequenced material: PBMCs, taken after 24 months of ibrutinib treatment. The receptor source for this set is a human donor with chronic lymphocytic leukemia.

The rearrangement joins TRBV27 to TRBJ2-6, with D uncertain. CDR1 and CDR2 from the germline V gene are MNHEY and SMNVEV (reference sequence). The ends were cut back, 0 bases at V and 4 bases at J, with 4 bases in the middle. The length of the CDR3 is 14 residues. The CDR3 nucleotides are TGTGCCAGCAGTTTATCGGGAGGGGCCAACGTCCTGACTTTC. Translated, it gives CASSLSGGANVLTF.

This chain links TRBV27 with TRBJ2-7; the match to TRBD1 covers 9 bases. This CDR3 has 13 residues. J lost 3 bases, V lost 6 bases, and 3 bases had no gene match. The germline CDR1 and CDR2 sequences are MNHEY and SMNVEV (reference sequence). This CDR3 reads CASRRQGGYEQYF. CDR3 bases: TGTGCCAGCAGGAGACAGGGGGGCTACGAGCAGTACTTC.

The CDR3, as DNA: TGTGCCAGCAGCCCAGGTACAGGGGCTCTGACGGAAGAGCAGTACTTC. It translates to CASSPGTGALTEEQYF. This chain joins TRBV7-9 and TRBJ2-7; 7 bases fit TRBD1. From germline, CDR1 is SEHNR and CDR2 FQNEAQ (reference sequence). This CDR3 is 16 amino acids long. V lost 5 bases, J lost 7 bases, and 17 bases stayed unmatched.

The rearrangement links TRBV27 to TRBJ1-5; D possibly corresponds to TRBD1 (5 bases). The CDR3 covers 15 residues. From germline, CDR1 is MNHEY and CDR2 SMNVEV (reference sequence). V lost 4 bases to trimming and J lost 2 bases, with 12 bases between them. The CDR3, as DNA: TGTGCCAGCAGTTCGGGGGTTTTAGGCAATCAGCCCCAGCATTTT. It translates to CASSSGVLGNQPQHF.

The chain employs TRBV7-6 and TRBJ2-7; D may be TRBD1 (6 bases). In germline, CDR1 is SGHVS, CDR2 FNYEAQ. The V end was cut by 1 base, the J end by 3 bases, with 10 bases between. This CDR3 spans 14 amino acids. The CDR3 here is CASSLEQGVYEQYF. CDR3 DNA: TGTGCCAGCAGCTTAGAACAGGGTGTCTACGAGCAGTACTTC.

The V and J genes are TRBV30 and TRBJ1-3, with D unresolved. Germline-derived CDR1 and CDR2 are GTSNPN and SVGIG (reference sequence). V was trimmed by 2 bases and J by 4 bases, leaving 9 bases between them. This CDR3 is 13 amino acids long. The DNA of the CDR3 is TGTGCCTGGAGTAAGGCAGCCGGAAACACCATATATTTT. Its protein product is CAWSKAAGNTIYF.

The chain combines TRBV7-3 with TRBJ2-2; the D gene is possibly TRBD2 (6 bases). Germline V gene lookup returns CDR1 SGHTA and CDR2 FQGTGA. Trimming cost V 2 bases and J 4 bases, with 11 bases left between them. The length of the CDR3 is 15 residues. The chain's CDR3 is CASSLSGDGTGELFF. CDR3 DNA: TGTGCCAGCAGCTTATCGGGGGATGGCACCGGGGAGCTGTTTTTT.

The chain combines TRBV7-2 with TRBJ1-1; D remains ambiguous. Germline CDR1 and CDR2: SGHTA and FQGNSA. V shed 4 bases and J shed 9 bases, with 12 bases lying between them. There are 12 residues in the CDR3. As DNA, the CDR3 is TGTGCCAGCAGCTCCCGACGGAGTAAAGCTTTCTTT. It yields the protein CASSSRRSKAFF.

This rearrangement joins TRBV7-2 to TRBJ1-2; 7 positions match TRBD1. The ends lost 3 bases at V and 3 bases at J; junction bases unmatched: 4. CDR3 length: 14 residues. The germline V gene encodes CDR1 SGHTA and CDR2 FQGNSA. The CDR3 DNA reads TGTGCCAGCAGCTTCGACAGGGACGACTATGGCTACACCTTC. As protein: CASSFDRDDYGYTF.

CDR3 region: CASSRTGAYEQYF. DNA for the CDR3: TGTGCCAGCAGCCGTACAGGGGCCTACGAGCAGTACTTC. V is TRBV5-4 and J is TRBJ2-7; the match to TRBD1 covers 7 bases. Losses at the gene ends were 4 bases for V and 2 bases for J; bases not matched to a gene: 3. Germline V lookup: CDR1 SGHNT, CDR2 YYREEE (reference sequence). The CDR3 length is 13 residues.

Only one count was recorded for this clone. The rearrangement links TRBV7-9 to TRBJ1-1, with 8 bases aligning to TRBD1. V lost 5 bases to trimming and J lost 3 bases; unmatched junction nucleotides: 8. The CDR3 runs to 15 residues. The germline V gene has CDR1 SEHNR and CDR2 FQNEAQ (reference sequence). The CDR3 sequence is CASSVGQGEDTEAFF. The CDR3 DNA reads TGTGCCAGCAGCGTAGGACAGGGAGAAGACACTGAAGCTTTCTTT.

This chain uses TRBV27 with TRBJ1-6, with 7 positions matching TRBD1. This CDR3 has 14 residues. V lost 5 bases, J lost 16 bases, and 14 bases stayed unmatched. From germline, CDR1 is MNHEY and CDR2 SMNVEV (reference sequence). CDR3 sequence: CASSPRDSITILHF. In DNA form, the CDR3 reads TGTGCCAGCAGTCCTCGGGACAGCATTACGATACTCCACTTT.

The chain carries TRBV9 and TRBJ2-7, with 8 bases fitting TRBD1. This CDR3 region has 13 residues. Germline assignment: CDR1 SGDLS and CDR2 YYNGEE. V lost 3 bases and J lost 5; bases outside the gene matches: 4. This CDR3 reads CASSADRGHEQYF. In nucleotides, the CDR3 is TGTGCCAGCAGCGCCGACAGGGGCCACGAGCAGTACTTC.

A word on this clone: One junction end does not reproduce the germline sequence, and a read error may be involved. The chain couples TRBV10-3 to TRBJ1-1; 8 nucleotides align to TRBD1. The CDR3 sequence is 13 residues long. In germline, CDR1 is ENHRY, CDR2 SYGVKD. CDR3 DNA: TGTGCCATCGAGGACAGGGTCGGGACTGAAACTTTCTTT. Encoded protein: CAIEDRVGTETFF.

This clone was recorded a few times. The V and J genes are TRBV9 and TRBJ1-6; 7 nucleotides agree with TRBD1. The germline CDR1 and CDR2 sequences are SGDLS and YYNGEE. There are 15 residues in the CDR3. V lost 0 bases to trimming and J lost 9 bases; unmatched junction nucleotides: 6. The CDR3 bases are TGTGCCAGCAGCGTAGAGGGGGCTTCGGGTTCACCCCTCCACTTT. Translated, it gives CASSVEGASGSPLHF. Full variable domain (remainder filled in from reference TRBV9 and TRBJ1-6): DSGVTQTPKHLITATGQRVTLRCSPRSGDLSVYWYQQSLDQGLQFLIQYYNGEERAKGNILERFSAQQFPDLHSELNLSSLELGDSALYFCASSVEGASGSPLHFGNGTRLTVT.

The chain links TRBV6-5 to TRBJ2-3; 9 bases line up with TRBD1. In germline, CDR1 is MNHEY, CDR2 SVGAGI. V trimming: 5 bases; J trimming: 3 bases; junction bases outside the gene matches: 6. CDR3 size: 15 residues. In nucleotides, the CDR3 is TGTGCCAGCAGTCCCGGGACAGGGTCTACAGATACGCAGTATTTT. Amino acids: CASSPGTGSTDTQYF.